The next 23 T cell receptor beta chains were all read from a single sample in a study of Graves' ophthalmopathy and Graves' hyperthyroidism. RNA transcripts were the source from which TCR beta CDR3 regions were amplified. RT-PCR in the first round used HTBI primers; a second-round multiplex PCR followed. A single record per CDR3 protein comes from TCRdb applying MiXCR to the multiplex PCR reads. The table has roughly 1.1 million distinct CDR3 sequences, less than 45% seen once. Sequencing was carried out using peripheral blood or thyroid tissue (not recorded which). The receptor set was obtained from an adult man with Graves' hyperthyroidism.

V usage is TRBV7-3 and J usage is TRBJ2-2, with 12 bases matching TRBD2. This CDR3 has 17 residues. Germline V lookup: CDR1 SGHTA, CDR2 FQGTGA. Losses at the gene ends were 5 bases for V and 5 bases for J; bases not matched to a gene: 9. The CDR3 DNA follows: TGTGCCAGCAGCCCACCCGGACTAGCGGGAATAACCGGGGAGCTGTTTTTT. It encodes CASSPPGLAGITGELFF.

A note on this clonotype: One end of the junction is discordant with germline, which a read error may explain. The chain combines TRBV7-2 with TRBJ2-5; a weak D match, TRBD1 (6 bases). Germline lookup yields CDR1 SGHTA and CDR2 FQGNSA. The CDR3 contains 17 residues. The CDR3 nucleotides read TGTGCCAGCAGCTTTCTCCGGACCCTGCAGGGACAAGAGAGCCAGTACTTC. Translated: CASSFLRTLQGQESQYF.

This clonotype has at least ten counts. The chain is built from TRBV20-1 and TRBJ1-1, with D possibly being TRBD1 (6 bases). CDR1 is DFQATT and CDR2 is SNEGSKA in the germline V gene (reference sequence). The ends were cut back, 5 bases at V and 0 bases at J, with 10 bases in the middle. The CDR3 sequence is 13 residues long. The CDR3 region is CSAPTGMNTEAFF. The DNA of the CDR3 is TGCAGTGCTCCTACAGGGATGAACACTGAAGCTTTCTTT.

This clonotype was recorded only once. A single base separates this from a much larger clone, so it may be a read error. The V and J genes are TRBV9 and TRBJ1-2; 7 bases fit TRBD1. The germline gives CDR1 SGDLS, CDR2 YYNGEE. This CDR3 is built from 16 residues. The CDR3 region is CASSPPTGYRRYGYTF. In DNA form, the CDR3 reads TGCGCCAGCAGCCCCCCGACAGGGTATCGGCGCTATGGCTACACCTTC.

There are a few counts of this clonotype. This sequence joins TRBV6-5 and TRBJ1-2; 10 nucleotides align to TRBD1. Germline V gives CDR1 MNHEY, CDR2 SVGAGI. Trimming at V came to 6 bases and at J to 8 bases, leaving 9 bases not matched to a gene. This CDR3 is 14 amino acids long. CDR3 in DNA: TGTGCCAGCAGGGTATCCGGGACAGGGGACGGCTACACCTTC. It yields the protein CASRVSGTGDGYTF.

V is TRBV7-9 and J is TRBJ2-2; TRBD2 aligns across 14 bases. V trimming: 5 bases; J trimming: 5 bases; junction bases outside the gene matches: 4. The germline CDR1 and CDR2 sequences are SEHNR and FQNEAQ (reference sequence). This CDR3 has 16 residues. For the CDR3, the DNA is TGTGCCAGCAGCCTGGGACTAGCGGGAGAAACCGGGGAGCTGTTTTTT. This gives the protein CASSLGLAGETGELFF. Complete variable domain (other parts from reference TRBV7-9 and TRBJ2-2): DTGVSQNPRHKITKRGQNVTFRCDPISEHNRLYWYRQTLGQGPEFLTYFQNEAQLEKSRLLSDRFSAERPKGSFSTLEIQRTEQGDSAMYLCASSLGLAGETGELFFGEGSRLTVL.

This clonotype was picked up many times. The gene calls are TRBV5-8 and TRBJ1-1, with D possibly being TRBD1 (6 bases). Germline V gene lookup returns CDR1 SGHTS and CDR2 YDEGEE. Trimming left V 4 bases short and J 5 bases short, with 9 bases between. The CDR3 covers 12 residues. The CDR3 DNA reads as TGTGCCAGCAGCGCCGACAGGACTGAAGCTTTCTTT. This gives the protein CASSADRTEAFF. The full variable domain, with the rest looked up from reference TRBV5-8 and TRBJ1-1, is EAGVTQSPTHLIKTRGQQATLRCSPISGHTSVYWYQQALGLGLQFLLWYDEGEERNRGNFPPRFSGRQFPNYSSELNVNALELEDSALYLCASSADRTEAFFGQGTRLTVV.

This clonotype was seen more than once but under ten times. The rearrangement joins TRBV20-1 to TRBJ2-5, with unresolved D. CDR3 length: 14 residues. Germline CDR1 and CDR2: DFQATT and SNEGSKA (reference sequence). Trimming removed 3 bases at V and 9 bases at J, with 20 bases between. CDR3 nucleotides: TGCAGTGCTAGTAGGATAGGGCACAATCAGCCCCAGTACTTC. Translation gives CSASRIGHNQPQYF.

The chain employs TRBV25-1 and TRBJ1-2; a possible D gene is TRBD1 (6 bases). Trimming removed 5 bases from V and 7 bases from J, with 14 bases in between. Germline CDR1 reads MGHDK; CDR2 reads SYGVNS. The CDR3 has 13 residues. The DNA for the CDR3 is TGTGCCAGCAGTCGGGGGGCTATTCCTGGCTACACCTTC. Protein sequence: CASSRGAIPGYTF.

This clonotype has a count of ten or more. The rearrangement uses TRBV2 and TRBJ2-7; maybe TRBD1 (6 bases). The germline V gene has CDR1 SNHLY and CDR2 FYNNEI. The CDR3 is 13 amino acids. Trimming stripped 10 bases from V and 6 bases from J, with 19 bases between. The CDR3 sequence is CAMATGPLREQYF. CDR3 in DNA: TGTGCCATGGCGACAGGACCCCTACGCGAGCAGTACTTC.

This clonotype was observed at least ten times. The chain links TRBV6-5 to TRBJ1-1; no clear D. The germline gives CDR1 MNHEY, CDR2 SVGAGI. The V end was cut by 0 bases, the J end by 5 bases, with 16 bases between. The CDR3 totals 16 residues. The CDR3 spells CASSYSISGAQTEAFF. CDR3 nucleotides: TGTGCCAGCAGTTACTCGATCTCAGGAGCCCAGACTGAAGCTTTCTTT.

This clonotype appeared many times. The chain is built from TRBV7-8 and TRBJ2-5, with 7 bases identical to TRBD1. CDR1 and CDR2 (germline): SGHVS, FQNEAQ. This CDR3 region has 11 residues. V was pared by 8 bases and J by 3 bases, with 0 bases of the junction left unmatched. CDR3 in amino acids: CASGTEETQYF. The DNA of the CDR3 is TGTGCCAGCGGGACAGAAGAGACCCAGTACTTC.

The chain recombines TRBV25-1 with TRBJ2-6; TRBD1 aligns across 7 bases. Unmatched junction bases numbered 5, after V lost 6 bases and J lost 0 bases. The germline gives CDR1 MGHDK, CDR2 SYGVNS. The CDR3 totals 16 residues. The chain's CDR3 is CASSSGGASGANVLTF. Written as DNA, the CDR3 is TGTGCCAGCAGCTCAGGGGGAGCCTCTGGGGCCAACGTCCTGACTTTC.

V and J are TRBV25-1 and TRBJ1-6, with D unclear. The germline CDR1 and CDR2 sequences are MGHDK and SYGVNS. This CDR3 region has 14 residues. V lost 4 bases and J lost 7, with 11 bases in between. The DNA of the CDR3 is TGTGCCAGCAGTGGAAAGTGGCAGAATTCACCCCTCCACTTT. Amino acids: CASSGKWQNSPLHF.

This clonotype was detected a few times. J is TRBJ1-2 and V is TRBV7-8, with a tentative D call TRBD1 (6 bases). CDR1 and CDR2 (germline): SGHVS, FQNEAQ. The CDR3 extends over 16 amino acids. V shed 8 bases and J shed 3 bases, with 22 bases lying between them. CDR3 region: CASSPRPGAVDYGYTF. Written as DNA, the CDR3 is TGTGCCAGCTCACCAAGACCGGGGGCTGTCGACTATGGCTACACCTTC.

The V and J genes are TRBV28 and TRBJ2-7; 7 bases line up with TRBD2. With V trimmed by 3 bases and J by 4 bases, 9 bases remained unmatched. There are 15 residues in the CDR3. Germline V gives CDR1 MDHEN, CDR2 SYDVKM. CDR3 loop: CASSFGGPAGYEQYF. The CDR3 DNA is TGTGCCAGCAGTTTTGGTGGTCCAGCGGGGTACGAGCAGTACTTC.

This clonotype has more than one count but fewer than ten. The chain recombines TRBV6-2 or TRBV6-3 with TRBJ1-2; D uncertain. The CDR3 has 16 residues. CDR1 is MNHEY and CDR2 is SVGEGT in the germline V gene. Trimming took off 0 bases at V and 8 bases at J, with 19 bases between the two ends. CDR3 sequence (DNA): TGTGCCAGCAGTTACTCGAGGGTAGATTCCTTCGGGGGCTACACCTTC. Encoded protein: CASSYSRVDSFGGYTF.

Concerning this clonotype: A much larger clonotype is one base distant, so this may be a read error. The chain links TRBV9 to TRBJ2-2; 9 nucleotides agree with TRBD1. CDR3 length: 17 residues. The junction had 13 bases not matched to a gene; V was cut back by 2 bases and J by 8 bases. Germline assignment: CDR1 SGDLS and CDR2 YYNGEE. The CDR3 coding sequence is TGTGCCAGCAGCGTGGGACAGGGCCAACCCCCAGCGGGGGAGCTGTTTTTT. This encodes CASSVGQGQPPAGELFF.

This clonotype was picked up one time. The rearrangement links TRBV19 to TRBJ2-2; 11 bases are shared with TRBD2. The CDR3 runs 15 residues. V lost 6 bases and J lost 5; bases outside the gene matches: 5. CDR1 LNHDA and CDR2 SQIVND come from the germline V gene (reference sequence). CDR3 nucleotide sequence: TGTGCCAGTAGAACTAGCGGGAGCCGGACCGGGGAGCTGTTTTTT. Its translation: CASRTSGSRTGELFF.

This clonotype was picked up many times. The CDR3 nucleotides read TGCAGTGCTAGTGACACGGGGGGCTACACCTTC. Residues: CSASDTGGYTF. This sequence joins TRBV20-1 and TRBJ1-2; D unresolved. Germline CDR1 reads DFQATT; CDR2 reads SNEGSKA (reference sequence). Trimming removed 3 bases from V and 8 bases from J, with 10 bases in between. The CDR3 contains 11 residues.

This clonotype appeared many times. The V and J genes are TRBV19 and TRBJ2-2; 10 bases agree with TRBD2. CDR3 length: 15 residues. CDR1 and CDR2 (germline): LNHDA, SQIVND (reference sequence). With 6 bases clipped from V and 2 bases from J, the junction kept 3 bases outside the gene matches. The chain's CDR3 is CASRGLAANTGELFF. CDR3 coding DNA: TGTGCCAGTAGAGGACTAGCGGCAAACACCGGGGAGCTGTTTTTT. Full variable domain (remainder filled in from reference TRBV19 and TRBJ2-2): DGGITQSPKYLFRKEGQNVTLSCEQNLNHDAMYWYRQDPGQGLRLIYYSQIVNDFQKGDIAEGYSVSREKKESFPLTVTSAQKNPTAFYLCASRGLAANTGELFFGEGSRLTVL.

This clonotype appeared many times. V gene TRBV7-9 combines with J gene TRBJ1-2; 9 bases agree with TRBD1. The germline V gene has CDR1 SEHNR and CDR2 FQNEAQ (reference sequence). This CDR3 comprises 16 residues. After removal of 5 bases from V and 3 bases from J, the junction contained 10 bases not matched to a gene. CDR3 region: CASSRRQGVTDYGYTF. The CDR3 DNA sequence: TGTGCCAGCAGCCGCAGACAGGGGGTCACGGACTATGGCTACACCTTC.

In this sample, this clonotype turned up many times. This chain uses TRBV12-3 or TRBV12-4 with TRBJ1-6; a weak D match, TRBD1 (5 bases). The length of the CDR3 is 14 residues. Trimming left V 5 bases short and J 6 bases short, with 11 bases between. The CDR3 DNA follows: TGTGCCAGCAGTCCAGACAGAAGTAATTCACCCCTCCACTTT. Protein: CASSPDRSNSPLHF.